This TCR beta chain was observed in a study of blood T cell repertoires in COVID-19. About the study: The study drew acute and convalescent COVID-19 samples from the United States, Italy and Spain. Sources were T cells, B-cell-depleted T cells, or PBMCs; the material itself was cDNA or gDNA.

CDR1 SEHNR and CDR2 FQNEAQ come from the germline V gene (reference sequence). The CDR3 length is 15 residues. Trimming pared 5 bases from V and 0 bases from J, leaving 13 bases between. Under the authors' procedure: Scientists estimated how many nucleated cells there were by amplifying reference gene primers. Produced via immunoSEQ multiplex PCR; TCRdb's table is partial and in-frame only. That table supplies the V and J calls and clone size; D and trimming were determined from the DNA. The repertoire holds more than 150,000 clones, 84% seen once, with more than 5.5% in the top ten. The sample taken for sequencing was peripheral blood. J is TRBJ1-1 and V is TRBV7-9; D not resolved. The sequence was obtained from a human donor in a cohort sampled during active COVID-19. The CDR3 coding sequence is TGTGCCAGCAGCCCGATGGACTCGATGAACACTGAAGCTTTCTTT. Translation: CASSPMDSMNTEAFF.